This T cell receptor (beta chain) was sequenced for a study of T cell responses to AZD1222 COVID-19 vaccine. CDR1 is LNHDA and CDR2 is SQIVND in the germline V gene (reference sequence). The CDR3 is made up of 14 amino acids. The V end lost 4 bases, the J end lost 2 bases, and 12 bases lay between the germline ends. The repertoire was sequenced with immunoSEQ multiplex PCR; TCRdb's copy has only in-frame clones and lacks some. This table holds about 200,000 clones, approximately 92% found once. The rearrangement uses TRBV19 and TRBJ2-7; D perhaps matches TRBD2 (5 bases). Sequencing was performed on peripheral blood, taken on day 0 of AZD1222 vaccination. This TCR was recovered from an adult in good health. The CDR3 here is CASSTWTPPYEQYF. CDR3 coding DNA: TGTGCCAGTAGTACCTGGACTCCCCCCTACGAGCAGTACTTC.